The 27 T cell receptor beta chains below come from one sample, sequenced in a study of regulatory T cells in long-lasting Graves disease. Time point denoted: persistent/refractory GD, antithyroid drugs over 5 years with positive TRAb. Researchers made the TCR library from RNA that was extracted from PBMCs. Arm-PCR of CDR3 regions and iRepertoire HTBI primers were the basis on which TCR beta libraries were built. TCRdb re-called the multiplex PCR reads with MiXCR, one entry per CDR3 protein. In the table there are roughly 450,000 distinct CDR3 sequences, less than 25% of which are singletons. The sample was peripheral blood mononuclear cells (PBMCs), taken when the disease was refractory, from a patient treated with antithyroid drugs. The receptors stem from a female donor with Graves disease.

This clonotype has more than one count but fewer than ten. This rearrangement joins TRBV11-3 to TRBJ2-2; no reliable D call. Per the germline V gene, CDR1 is SGHNT and CDR2 is YENEEA. Trimming took off 5 bases at V and 0 bases at J, with 7 bases between the two ends. This CDR3 region has 14 residues. The CDR3 bases are TGTGCCAGCAGCCCTGACACGAACACCGGGGAGCTGTTTTTT. Encoded protein: CASSPDTNTGELFF.

This clonotype was detected ten times or more. The genes are TRBV6-5 and TRBJ1-1, with D tentatively TRBD1 (6 bases). The CDR3 length is 13 residues. The germline V gene has CDR1 MNHEY and CDR2 SVGAGI. The V end was cut by 2 bases, the J end by 6 bases, with 10 bases between. CDR3 region: CASSYSAGAEAFF. The DNA of the CDR3 is TGTGCCAGCAGTTACAGCGCAGGGGCTGAAGCTTTCTTT.

This clonotype was counted many times. V and J are TRBV28 and TRBJ1-6; the D gene is possibly TRBD1 (5 bases). V lost 1 base and J 18 bases, leaving 19 bases between the germline ends. The germline V gene encodes CDR1 MDHEN and CDR2 SYDVKM. The CDR3 has 14 amino acids. CDR3 sequence (DNA): TGTGCCAGCAGTTTATCCATGGACATGGGGGTACCCCACTTT. It translates to CASSLSMDMGVPHF.

This clonotype was found a few times. The chain recombines TRBV5-4 with TRBJ2-4, with 13 bases identical to TRBD2. The CDR3 runs to 18 residues. The germline gives CDR1 SGHNT, CDR2 YYREEE (reference sequence). Trimming cost V 0 bases and J 0 bases; bases outside gene matches: 3. The CDR3 protein is CASSLGGLAGVAKNIQYF. CDR3 sequence (DNA): TGTGCCAGCAGCTTGGGCGGACTAGCGGGGGTAGCCAAAAACATTCAGTACTTC.

A few counts support this clonotype. V usage is TRBV30 and J usage is TRBJ1-6; the D gene is possibly TRBD1 (5 bases). Germline V gene data show CDR1 as GTSNPN and CDR2 as SVGIG (reference sequence). This CDR3 region has 15 residues. The V gene lost 6 bases and the J gene lost 5 bases, with 17 bases spanning the gap. DNA of the CDR3: TGTGCCTGTCTTTGGATTACAGGAGATAATTCACCCCTCCACTTT. Translated: CACLWITGDNSPLHF.

This clonotype was seen at least ten times. The chain carries TRBV11-3 and TRBJ2-7; D is undetermined. V lost 9 bases to trimming and J lost 0 bases, with 12 bases between them. From germline, CDR1 is SGHNT and CDR2 YENEEA. CDR3 size: 13 residues. This chain's CDR3 is CASEAASSYEQYF. DNA for the CDR3: TGTGCCAGTGAGGCGGCTAGCTCCTACGAGCAGTACTTC.

This clonotype has a count of ten or more. The chain couples TRBV7-2 to TRBJ2-5; D is unclear. The CDR3 has 11 residues. Germline loops: CDR1 SGHTA, CDR2 FQGNSA. The ends were cut back, 5 bases at V and 2 bases at J, with 3 bases in the middle. The CDR3 nucleotides read TGTGCCAGCAGCATGCAAGAGACCCAGTACTTC. Translating gives CASSMQETQYF.

The chain joins TRBV12-3 or TRBV12-4 to TRBJ2-2, with 7 bases matching TRBD1. After removal of 7 bases from V and 0 bases from J, the junction contained 11 bases not matched to a gene. CDR3 length: 17 residues. The CDR3 sequence is CASTFQLGTANTGELFF. DNA of the CDR3: TGTGCCAGCACTTTCCAACTCGGGACAGCGAACACCGGGGAGCTGTTTTTT.

The CDR3, as DNA: TGTGCCAGCAGCTTAGCCTGGAGCGGGGAAGAGTACTTC. Its translation is CASSLAWSGEEYF. J is TRBJ2-7 and V is TRBV7-9; TRBD2 agrees at 7 bases. This CDR3 comprises 13 residues. Trimming removed 0 bases from V and 11 bases from J; junction bases left unmatched: 7. Looked up from germline, CDR1 is SEHNR and CDR2 is FQNEAQ (reference sequence).

This clonotype was seen a few times. V and J are TRBV19 and TRBJ2-4; D call uncertain. V lost 4 bases and J 0 bases, leaving 10 bases between the germline ends. Germline V gene lookup returns CDR1 LNHDA and CDR2 SQIVND (reference sequence). The CDR3 totals 15 residues. The CDR3 coding sequence is TGTGCCAGTAGTAACCCGGGCCTAGCCAAAAACATTCAGTACTTC. This sequence encodes CASSNPGLAKNIQYF.

Many counts were recorded for this clonotype. J is TRBJ2-2 and V is TRBV28; D may be TRBD1 (5 bases). V lost 4 bases and J 0 bases, leaving 18 bases between the germline ends. Germline CDR1 is MDHEN and CDR2 is SYDVKM. This CDR3 has 18 residues. The CDR3 DNA reads as TGTGCCAGCAGTTACCATTTGAAGACAGACGCGAACACCGGGGAGCTGTTTTTT. Translation: CASSYHLKTDANTGELFF. The full variable domain, in which reference TRBV28 and TRBJ2-2 provide the parts outside the CDR3, is DVKVTQSSRYLVKRTGEKVFLECVQDMDHENMFWYRQDPGLGLRLIYFSYDVKMKEKGDIPEGYSVSREKKERFSLILESASTNQTSMYLCASSYHLKTDANTGELFFGEGSRLTVL.

This clonotype turned up a few times. CDR3 coding DNA: TGTGCCTGGAGGAGTGGGATAAACACCGGGGAGCTGTTTTTT. Its translation: CAWRSGINTGELFF. The rearrangement joins TRBV30 to TRBJ2-2; no definite D call. The V end lost 3 bases, the J end lost 2 bases, and 10 bases lay between the germline ends. Germline V lookup: CDR1 GTSNPN, CDR2 SVGIG (reference sequence). CDR3 length: 14 amino acids.

The chain carries TRBV20-1 and TRBJ1-6; D is perhaps TRBD1 (5 bases). CDR1 is DFQATT, CDR2 SNEGSKA, per germline (reference sequence). Trimming left V 6 bases short and J 9 bases short, with 18 bases between. There are 14 residues in the CDR3. The CDR3 loop is CSAPAGHQGSPLHF. The CDR3 DNA sequence: TGCAGTGCACCGGCCGGACACCAGGGTTCACCCCTCCACTTT.

This clonotype has ten or more counts. The chain couples TRBV7-2 to TRBJ2-2, with D possibly being TRBD1 (6 bases). The V end was cut by 2 bases, the J end by 2 bases, with 9 bases between. The CDR3 extends over 15 amino acids. The germline V gene has CDR1 SGHTA and CDR2 FQGNSA. CDR3 DNA sequence: TGTGCCAGCAGCTTATGGGGGCGTAACACCGGGGAGCTGTTTTTT. Translated: CASSLWGRNTGELFF.

This clonotype has only a few counts. The chain uses TRBV6-1 and TRBJ1-6; unclear D gene. Looked up from germline, CDR1 is MNHNS and CDR2 is SASEGT. This CDR3 has 16 amino acids. V lost 6 bases and J 0 bases, leaving 12 bases between the germline ends. CDR3 DNA: TGTGCCAGCAGAACCGACGGTAGCTCCTATAATTCACCCCTCCACTTT. Translated, it gives CASRTDGSSYNSPLHF.

Details on this clonotype: A much larger clone differs by one base, so this may be a read error. The V call is TRBV6-2 or TRBV6-3, the J call TRBJ1-4, with D tentatively TRBD1 (6 bases). The germline gives CDR1 MNHEY, CDR2 SVGEGT. The CDR3 runs to 14 residues. The CDR3 loop is CASSLGGLDEKLVF. The CDR3 nucleotides read TGTGCCAGCAGTCTTGGGGGGCTGGATGAAAAACTGGTTTTT.

As DNA, the CDR3 is TGCGCCAGCAGGGGGACTAGCGCCTCCTACGAGCAGTACTTC. Residues: CASRGTSASYEQYF. The rearrangement joins TRBV10-2 to TRBJ2-7, with 10 bases aligning to TRBD2. The V gene end was trimmed by 6 bases and the J gene end by 0 bases; junction bases not matched to a gene: 2. Per the germline V gene, CDR1 is WSHSY and CDR2 is SAAADI. This CDR3 contains 14 residues.

The chain carries TRBV6-2 or TRBV6-3 and TRBJ2-4; possibly TRBD1 for D (6 bases). Germline assignment: CDR1 MNHEY and CDR2 SVGEGT. V was cut by 4 bases and J by 10 bases, with 14 bases left in between. The CDR3 is 13 residues long. The CDR3 DNA sequence: TGTGCCAGCAGTTGGGACACGAACGGGATTCAGTACTTC. Translation: CASSWDTNGIQYF.

This clonotype was found a few times. The rearrangement links TRBV7-2 to TRBJ2-1; TRBD2 is a possible D gene (5 bases). CDR3 size: 14 residues. V was cut by 2 bases and J by 6 bases, with 11 bases left in between. Germline CDR1 and CDR2: SGHTA and FQGNSA. The CDR3 region is CASSLIGSRNEQFF. In nucleotides, the CDR3 is TGTGCCAGCAGCTTAATTGGGAGCCGCAATGAGCAGTTCTTC.

The V gene is TRBV12-3 or TRBV12-4, the J gene TRBJ2-5, with D possibly being TRBD1 (5 bases). The CDR3 is made up of 16 amino acids. Trimming stripped 6 bases from V and 2 bases from J, with 19 bases between. In DNA form, the CDR3 reads TGTGCCAGCAGCGGAGCCGACAGCATACTTCAAGAGACCCAGTACTTC. Residues: CASSGADSILQETQYF.

This clonotype was observed a few times. This chain uses TRBV5-1 with TRBJ1-1, with 11 bases lining up with TRBD1. V gave up 0 bases and J gave up 1 base; unmatched junction bases: 2. The germline CDR1 and CDR2 sequences are SGHRS and YFSETQ. The CDR3 has 16 residues. CDR3 amino acids: CASSLAGTGGNTEAFF. The CDR3 DNA follows: TGCGCCAGCAGCTTGGCTGGGACAGGGGGGAACACTGAAGCTTTCTTT.

The rearrangement uses TRBV9 and TRBJ2-3; D not certain. The CDR3 runs 12 residues. V dropped 4 bases and J dropped 2 bases, with 5 bases sitting between them. The germline V gene encodes CDR1 SGDLS and CDR2 YYNGEE. The CDR3 loop is CASSTNTDTQYF. DNA of the CDR3: TGTGCCAGCAGCACGAACACAGATACGCAGTATTTT.

A word on this clonotype: A much larger clone differs by one base, so this may be a read error. This chain uses TRBV10-3 with TRBJ2-7; D remains unclear. There are 13 residues in the CDR3. The germline CDR1 and CDR2 sequences are ENHRY and SYGVKD. The V and J ends lost 2 bases and 6 bases respectively, with 11 bases between them. The CDR3 region is CAISEAASAEQYF. CDR3 bases: TGTGCCATCAGTGAGGCCGCATCGGCCGAGCAGTACTTC.

A note on this clonotype: A read error is possible here, since a much larger clone lies one base away. In this CDR3 the conserved last residue, phenylalanine or tryptophan, is missing, so a read error is likely. V is TRBV6-2 or TRBV6-3 and J is TRBJ1-1; 7 nucleotides align to TRBD1. Looked up from germline, CDR1 is MNHEY and CDR2 is SVGEGT. V was pared by 3 bases and J by 4 bases, with 14 bases of the junction left unmatched. This CDR3 has 17 residues. The DNA for the CDR3 is TGTGCCAGCAGTTATGAGACAGGGCGCCCCATGGGCACTGAAGCTTTCTCT. Translation gives CASSYETGRPMGTEAFS.

In the case of this clonotype: A read error is possible here, since a much larger clone lies one base away. The rearrangement uses TRBV2 and TRBJ1-2, with a weak D call TRBD1 (6 bases). V gave up 6 bases and J gave up 4 bases, with 15 bases separating them. CDR3 length equals 14 residues. Germline CDR1 reads SNHLY; CDR2 reads FYNNEI. The CDR3 loop reads CASSPEGGSYGYTF. The CDR3 DNA sequence: TGTGCCAGCAGCCCGGAAGGGGGAAGCTATGGCTACACCTTC.

In its sample, this clonotype was seen many times. The chain combines TRBV28 with TRBJ2-7; 12 nucleotides align to TRBD1. This CDR3 is 16 amino acids long. Trimming cost V 6 bases and J 7 bases; bases outside gene matches: 13. Germline values: CDR1 MDHEN, CDR2 SYDVKM. The CDR3 DNA is TGTGCCAGCAGGCCTCCGGGACAGGGGGCTTCAGGAGAGCAGTACTTC. Amino acid sequence: CASRPPGQGASGEQYF. Full variable domain (missing parts from reference TRBV28 and TRBJ2-7): DVKVTQSSRYLVKRTGEKVFLECVQDMDHENMFWYRQDPGLGLRLIYFSYDVKMKEKGDIPEGYSVSREKKERFSLILESASTNQTSMYLCASRPPGQGASGEQYFGPGTRLTVT.

There are many counts of this clonotype. The V and J genes are TRBV12-3 or TRBV12-4 and TRBJ1-2, with D unclear. The CDR3 has 12 amino acids. Trimming took off 7 bases at V and 4 bases at J, with 10 bases between the two ends. In DNA, the CDR3 is TGTGCCAGCATCCTTCTGATCTATGGCTACACCTTC. Amino acid sequence: CASILLIYGYTF.